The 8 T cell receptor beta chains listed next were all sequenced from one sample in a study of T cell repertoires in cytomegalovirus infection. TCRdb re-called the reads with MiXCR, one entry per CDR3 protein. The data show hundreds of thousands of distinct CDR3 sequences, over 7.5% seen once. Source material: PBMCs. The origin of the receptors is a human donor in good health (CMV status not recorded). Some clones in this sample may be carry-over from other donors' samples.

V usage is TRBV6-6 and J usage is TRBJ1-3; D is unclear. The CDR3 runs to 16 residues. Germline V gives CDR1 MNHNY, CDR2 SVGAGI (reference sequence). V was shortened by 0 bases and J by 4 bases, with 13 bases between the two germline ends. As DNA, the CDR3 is TGTGCCAGCAGTTACTCGGAAAACTCCGGCGGAAACACCATATATTTT. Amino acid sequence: CASSYSENSGGNTIYF.

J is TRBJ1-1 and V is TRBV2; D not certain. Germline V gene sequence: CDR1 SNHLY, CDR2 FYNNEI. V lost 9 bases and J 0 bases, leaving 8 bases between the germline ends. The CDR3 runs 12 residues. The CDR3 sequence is CASLVLNTEAFF. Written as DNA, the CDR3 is TGTGCCAGTTTAGTTCTGAACACTGAAGCTTTCTTT.

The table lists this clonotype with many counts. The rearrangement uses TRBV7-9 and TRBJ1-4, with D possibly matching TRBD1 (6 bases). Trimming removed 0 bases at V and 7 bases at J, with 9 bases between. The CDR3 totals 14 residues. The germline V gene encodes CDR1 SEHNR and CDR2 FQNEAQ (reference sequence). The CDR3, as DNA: TGTGCCAGCAGCTTAGCAGAACAGGGTGAAAAACTGTTTTTT. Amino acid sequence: CASSLAEQGEKLFF.

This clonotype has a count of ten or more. Here the CDR3 DNA reads TGTGCCAGCAGTGCGGCAGGATTGGGGGAGACCCAGTACTTC. Its protein is CASSAAGLGETQYF. The chain carries TRBV11-3 and TRBJ2-5; the D is unclear. Per the germline V gene, CDR1 is SGHNT and CDR2 is YENEEA. This CDR3 spans 14 amino acids. Trimming cost V 6 bases and J 5 bases, with 16 bases left between them.

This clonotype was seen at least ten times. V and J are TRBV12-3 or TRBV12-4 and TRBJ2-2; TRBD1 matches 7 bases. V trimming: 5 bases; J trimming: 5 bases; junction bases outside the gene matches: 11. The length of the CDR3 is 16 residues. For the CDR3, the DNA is TGTGCCAGCAGTCCCGGGACAGACTTGAGGACCGGGGAGCTGTTTTTT. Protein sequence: CASSPGTDLRTGELFF.

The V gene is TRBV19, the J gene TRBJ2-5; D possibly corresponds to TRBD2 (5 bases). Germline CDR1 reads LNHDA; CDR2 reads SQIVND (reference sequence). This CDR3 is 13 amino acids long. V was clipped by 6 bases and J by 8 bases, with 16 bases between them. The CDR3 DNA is TGTGCCAGTAGCTCGGCCCCGGCGGGCACCCAGTACTTC. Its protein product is CASSSAPAGTQYF. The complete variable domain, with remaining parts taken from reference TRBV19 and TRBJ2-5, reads DGGITQSPKYLFRKEGQNVTLSCEQNLNHDAMYWYRQDPGQGLRLIYYSQIVNDFQKGDIAEGYSVSREKKESFPLTVTSAQKNPTAFYLCASSSAPAGTQYFGPGTRLLVL.

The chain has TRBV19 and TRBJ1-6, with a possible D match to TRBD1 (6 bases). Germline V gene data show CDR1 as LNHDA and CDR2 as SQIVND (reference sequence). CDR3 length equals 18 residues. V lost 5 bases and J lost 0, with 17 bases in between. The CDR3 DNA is TGTGCCAGTAGTCTGATGGGACATATAAGCTCCTATAATTCACCCCTCCACTTT. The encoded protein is CASSLMGHISSYNSPLHF. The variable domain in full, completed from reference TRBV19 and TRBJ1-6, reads DGGITQSPKYLFRKEGQNVTLSCEQNLNHDAMYWYRQDPGQGLRLIYYSQIVNDFQKGDIAEGYSVSREKKESFPLTVTSAQKNPTAFYLCASSLMGHISSYNSPLHFGNGTRLTVT.

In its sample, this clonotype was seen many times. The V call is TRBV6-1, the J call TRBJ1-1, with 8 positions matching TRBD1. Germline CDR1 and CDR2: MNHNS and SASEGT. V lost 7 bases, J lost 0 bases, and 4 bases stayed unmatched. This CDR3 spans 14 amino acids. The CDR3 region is CASTEDRVNTEAFF. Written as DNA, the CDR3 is TGTGCCAGCACCGAGGACAGGGTGAACACTGAAGCTTTCTTT.